Following are 22 T cell receptor beta chains from one sample sequenced in a study of PD-1 blockade in classical Hodgkin lymphoma. Each patient experienced a relapse that followed autologous stem cell transplantation, and brentuximab vedotin exposure varied. Clones were sequenced by immunoSEQ multiplex PCR, and TCRdb holds only the in-frame ones, with some missing. There are 100,000 to 130,000 clones in the sample; roughly nine tenths occur only once, and 15% to 20% lies in the top ten. Source: peripheral blood mononuclear cells (PBMCs), taken before the second cycle of nivolumab. Receptors originate from a human donor with classical Hodgkin lymphoma.

The rearrangement uses TRBV11-3 and TRBJ2-7; TRBD2 agrees at 14 bases. V was pared by 4 bases and J by 4 bases, with 18 bases of the junction left unmatched. This CDR3 has 20 amino acids. Germline V gene sequence: CDR1 SGHNT, CDR2 YENEEA. CDR3 bases: TGTGCCAGCAGCTCCCCGAAGGGACTAGCGGGAGTTGTTTCCCTTTACGAGCAGTACTTC. Its protein is CASSSPKGLAGVVSLYEQYF.

The rearrangement uses TRBV29-1 and TRBJ2-7, with TRBD1 matching over 8 bases. Germline lookup yields CDR1 SQVTM and CDR2 ANQGSEA. CDR3 length: 14 amino acids. V lost 3 bases and J lost 6; bases outside the gene matches: 10. CDR3 nucleotide sequence: TGCAGCGTTGATGATGGGACAGGCAAAGGCGAGCAGTACTTC. Its protein product is CSVDDGTGKGEQYF.

The chain employs TRBV9 and TRBJ2-3; D ambiguous. Germline assignment: CDR1 SGDLS and CDR2 YYNGEE. CDR3 length equals 11 residues. Trimming shortened V by 4 bases and J by 7 bases, and 7 bases separated the two germline ends. For the CDR3, the DNA is TGTGCCAGCAGCCCTCCTAATACGCAGTATTTT. Protein product: CASSPPNTQYF.

The genes are TRBV19 and TRBJ1-5; TRBD1 agrees at 9 bases. Looked up from germline, CDR1 is LNHDA and CDR2 is SQIVND (reference sequence). The V gene end was trimmed by 6 bases and the J gene end by 7 bases; junction bases not matched to a gene: 7. The CDR3 is 14 amino acids. CDR3 bases: TGTGCCAGTAGGCTCGGGACAGGGTTACAGCCCCAGCATTTT. It is translated as CASRLGTGLQPQHF.

The V gene is TRBV7-8, the J gene TRBJ1-2; D uncertain. Per germline, CDR1 SGHVS and CDR2 FQNEAQ. Deletions cut 2 bases from V and 8 bases from J, with 21 bases between. The CDR3 has 16 residues. The DNA for the CDR3 is TGTGCCAGCAGCTTAAGCCTAGCGGTTAATACGGAGGGCTACACCTTC. This sequence encodes CASSLSLAVNTEGYTF.

V is TRBV19 and J is TRBJ1-1, with 7 positions matching TRBD1. V shed 5 bases, J shed 1 base, and the junction held 4 bases outside the gene matches. CDR3 size: 14 residues. The V gene's germline CDR1 is LNHDA and CDR2 SQIVND (reference sequence). In DNA form, the CDR3 reads TGTGCCAGTAGTCCCCGACAGGGGAACACTGAAGCTTTCTTT. Translated, it gives CASSPRQGNTEAFF.

The chain couples TRBV27 to TRBJ1-1; perhaps TRBD1 as D (5 bases). CDR3 size: 17 residues. V lost 2 bases, J lost 0 bases, and 16 bases lay in between. Germline assignment: CDR1 MNHEY and CDR2 SMNVEV (reference sequence). CDR3 sequence (DNA): TGTGCCAGCAGTTTAACTGTTCGGGGCCGCCTGAACACTGAAGCTTTCTTT. It yields the protein CASSLTVRGRLNTEAFF.

V is TRBV28 and J is TRBJ2-2, with 10 bases fitting TRBD1. Looked up from germline, CDR1 is MDHEN and CDR2 is SYDVKM. After removal of 6 bases from V and 4 bases from J, the junction contained 8 bases not matched to a gene. This CDR3 has 16 residues. The CDR3 protein is CASRGDRGVGTGELFF. The CDR3 DNA follows: TGTGCCAGCAGGGGGGACAGGGGCGTGGGCACCGGGGAGCTGTTTTTT.

The rearrangement joins TRBV4-1 to TRBJ1-1; no firm D call. V was pared by 0 bases and J by 6 bases, with 11 bases between. Germline V CDR1 and CDR2: MGHRA, YSYEKL. The CDR3 loop spans 14 amino acids. The CDR3 loop reads CASSQDPWAPEAFF. CDR3 DNA sequence: TGCGCCAGCAGCCAAGATCCCTGGGCACCTGAAGCTTTCTTT.

A few counts support this clone. The gene calls are TRBV6-5 and TRBJ1-1, with D maybe TRBD1 (5 bases). V lost 2 bases, J lost 11 bases, and 12 bases lay in between. The CDR3 sequence is 12 residues long. Germline assignment: CDR1 MNHEY and CDR2 SVGAGI. In nucleotides, the CDR3 is TGTGCCAGCAGTTACGGGGGGGATTCGGCTTTCTTT. Its protein is CASSYGGDSAFF.

This sequence joins TRBV5-8 and TRBJ2-1; no reliable D call. The germline V and J ends were trimmed by 0 bases and 0 bases, with 13 bases remaining between them. The CDR3 spans 17 residues. Germline V gene lookup returns CDR1 SGHTS and CDR2 YDEGEE. The CDR3: CASSLDRIILSYNEQFF. CDR3 nucleotide sequence: TGTGCCAGCAGCTTGGATCGGATCATTCTCTCCTACAATGAGCAGTTCTTC.

The V and J genes are TRBV6-5 and TRBJ1-2; D is ambiguous. V was trimmed by 11 bases and J by 6 bases, leaving 22 bases between them. Germline V gene sequence: CDR1 MNHEY, CDR2 SVGAGI. The CDR3 is 14 residues long. The CDR3 sequence: CAARTYSRGNGYTF. Here the CDR3 DNA reads TGTGCCGCCCGGACCTATTCCCGTGGAAATGGCTACACCTTC.

The V call is TRBV28, the J call TRBJ2-1; no clear D. Germline CDR1 is MDHEN and CDR2 is SYDVKM. CDR3 length: 13 amino acids. Trimming stripped 4 bases from V and 7 bases from J, with 11 bases between. The CDR3 sequence: CASSWWDRNEQFF. Written as DNA, the CDR3 is TGTGCCAGCAGTTGGTGGGATCGTAATGAGCAGTTCTTC.

The rearrangement joins TRBV7-2 to TRBJ1-2; the match to TRBD1 covers 9 bases. The CDR3 length is 13 residues. CDR1 and CDR2 from the germline V gene are SGHTA and FQGNSA. V lost 3 bases, J lost 4 bases, and 0 bases stayed unmatched. CDR3 loop: CASSLGQGYGYTF. CDR3 bases: TGTGCCAGCAGCTTGGGACAGGGCTATGGCTACACCTTC.

The gene calls are TRBV27 and TRBJ1-4; TRBD1 is a possible D gene (5 bases). Trimming took 5 bases from V and 8 from J, leaving 15 bases between them. Germline CDR1 and CDR2: MNHEY and SMNVEV (reference sequence). CDR3 size: 14 residues. In nucleotides, the CDR3 is TGTGCCAGCAGTCCCGGCGGGACGGGAGAAAAACTGTTTTTT. Encoded protein: CASSPGGTGEKLFF.

The genes are TRBV6-6 and TRBJ1-4; 10 nucleotides line up with TRBD1. The CDR3 loop spans 16 amino acids. The J segment lost 8 bases and the V segment lost 4 bases, leaving 10 bases of the junction unmatched. CDR1 MNHNY and CDR2 SVGAGI come from the germline V gene (reference sequence). The CDR3 sequence is CASSSQAGTGVEKLFF. The CDR3 DNA reads TGTGCCAGCAGTTCCCAGGCGGGGACAGGGGTAGAAAAACTGTTTTTT.

In its sample, this clone was seen once. V gene TRBV7-9 combines with J gene TRBJ1-1; 9 bases agree with TRBD1. CDR3 length: 17 residues. V lost 5 bases to trimming and J lost 7 bases; unmatched junction nucleotides: 17. Germline values: CDR1 SEHNR, CDR2 FQNEAQ (reference sequence). The CDR3, as DNA: TGTGCCAGCAGCACTACAATCCATTGGGACAGGGAGGATGAAGCTTTCTTT. Residues: CASSTTIHWDREDEAFF. Full variable domain (outside the CDR3, taken from reference TRBV7-9 and TRBJ1-1): DTGVSQNPRHKITKRGQNVTFRCDPISEHNRLYWYRQTLGQGPEFLTYFQNEAQLEKSRLLSDRFSAERPKGSFSTLEIQRTEQGDSAMYLCASSTTIHWDREDEAFFGQGTRLTVV.

The J gene is TRBJ2-1, the V gene TRBV7-6; possibly TRBD2 for D (5 bases). The germline V gene encodes CDR1 SGHVS and CDR2 FNYEAQ. Trimming removed 5 bases at V and 2 bases at J, with 16 bases between. The CDR3 runs to 16 residues. The CDR3 spells CASSPHEGRTYNEQFF. In nucleotides, the CDR3 is TGTGCCAGCAGCCCTCACGAGGGTAGGACCTACAATGAGCAGTTCTTC.

This clone was found once. This chain joins TRBV11-2 and TRBJ1-3; D is undetermined. This CDR3 spans 15 amino acids. The V gene lost 1 base and the J gene lost 2 bases, with 9 bases spanning the gap. From germline, CDR1 is SGHAT and CDR2 FQNNGV. In nucleotides, the CDR3 is TGTGCCAGCAGCTTAGGTCAGGCCGCTGGAAACACCATATATTTT. It specifies CASSLGQAAGNTIYF.

This sequence joins TRBV6-5 and TRBJ2-1, with 7 bases matching TRBD2. Germline CDR1 and CDR2: MNHEY and SVGAGI. The CDR3 spans 15 residues. The trim removed 6 bases at V and 6 bases at J, leaving 11 bases unmatched. The chain's CDR3 is CASSRDVAGVNEQFF. In nucleotides, the CDR3 is TGTGCCAGCAGCCGGGACGTTGCGGGGGTCAATGAGCAGTTCTTC.

This chain connects TRBV11-2 to TRBJ2-5; no clear D gene. This CDR3 comprises 13 residues. Trimming removed 5 bases at V and 11 bases at J, with 18 bases between. Germline CDR1 is SGHAT and CDR2 is FQNNGV. CDR3 residues: CASSPGAPTVQYF. As DNA, the CDR3 is TGTGCCAGCAGCCCTGGTGCCCCCACGGTGCAGTACTTC.

The chain employs TRBV19 and TRBJ2-5; possibly TRBD2 for D (5 bases). Between the trimmed V and J ends, which lost 5 bases and 9 bases, there was a span of 16 bases. The CDR3 covers 13 residues. Germline V gives CDR1 LNHDA, CDR2 SQIVND (reference sequence). The CDR3 loop is CASSLPSGRAQYF. The CDR3 DNA sequence: TGTGCCAGTAGTCTCCCGTCGGGGAGAGCCCAGTACTTC.